This TCR beta chain is drawn from a study of regulatory T cells in long-lasting Graves disease. Study conclusions and caveats: The small sample size may have reduced accuracy.

Building of the TCR beta libraries involved iRepertoire HTBI primers and Arm-PCR of CDR3 regions. In TCRdb, the multiplex PCR reads were re-called with MiXCR into one record per CDR3 protein. In the table there are 530,000 or so distinct CDR3 sequences, roughly 13% of which are singletons. There are a few counts of this clonotype. What it binds is not known. An end of the junction does not agree with germline; a read error may underlie this. The CDR3 runs 16 residues. Germline CDR1 and CDR2: MNHEY and SVGEGT. Time point meaning: newly diagnosed GD, antithyroid drugs for less than 3 months. Extracted PBMC RNA gave rise to the TCR library. The data also belong to a second study, concerning T cells in Graves' hyperthyroidism and ophthalmopathy.

This chain joins TRBV6-2 or TRBV6-3 and TRBJ2-3; D is perhaps TRBD2 (6 bases). Here the sequenced sample was peripheral blood mononuclear cells (PBMCs), taken at new diagnosis, from a patient treated with antithyroid drugs. This sequence was found in a man in his thirties or forties with Graves disease. The CDR3 region is CASSDSSGGSTDTQYF. The CDR3 nucleotides read TGTGCCAGCAGTGACTCAAGTGGAGGGAGCACAGATACGCAGTATTTT.